This is a list of T cell receptor beta chains from one sample in a study of T cells in Graves' hyperthyroidism and ophthalmopathy. One entry per CDR3 protein, called by TCRdb with MiXCR from the multiplex PCR reads. Here the sample spans about 400,000 distinct CDR3 sequences, just under 15% being singletons. Sequencing used blood. These receptors originate from a woman in her 30s with Graves' hyperthyroidism. Each CDR3 is given with its conserved first and last residue. A D gene is named only where the DNA matches it firmly. Clone size is stated in some rows and not others, as once, few, many or a class when expanded.

.,TRBV6-2/TRBV6-3,TRBJ2-1,many,CASRREPSHNEQFF,TGTGCCAGCCGAAGGGAGCCTTCCCACAATGAGCAGTTCTTC
TRBD1,TRBV28,TRBJ1-5,.,CASSLGTGGSQPQHF,TGTGCCAGCAGTTTAGGGACAGGGGGGAGTCAGCCCCAGCATTTT
.,TRBV2,TRBJ2-3,many,CASRDDGEGVWTDTQYF,TGTGCCAGCAGAGATGACGGCGAGGGGGTTTGGACAGATACGCAGTATTTT
.,TRBV20-1,TRBJ2-2,few,CSARSGSRISGELFF,TGCAGTGCAAGGAGCGGCTCGAGGATATCGGGGGAGCTGTTTTTT
.,TRBV5-1,TRBJ2-3,few,CASSTGVDTNTQYF,TGCGCCAGCAGCACGGGGGTCGATACGAATACGCAGTATTTT
TRBD2,TRBV7-2,TRBJ2-5,.,CASSLQTSDQETQYF,TGTGCCAGCAGCTTACAAACTAGCGACCAAGAGACCCAGTACTTC
.,TRBV5-1,TRBJ2-3,.,CASSLYGGKTDTQYF,TGCGCCAGCAGCTTGTACGGCGGGAAGACAGATACGCAGTATTTT
.,TRBV28,TRBJ2-5,.,CASSDRTASRVETQYF,TGTGCCAGCAGTGATCGGACAGCCTCAAGAGTCGAGACCCAGTACTTC
.,TRBV2,TRBJ1-5,many,CASSAGINQPQHF,TGTGCCAGCAGTGCGGGGATCAATCAGCCCCAGCATTTT
.,TRBV15,TRBJ1-2,many,CATSRARQNYGYTF,TGTGCCACCAGCAGAGCGAGACAGAACTATGGCTACACCTTC
.,TRBV28,TRBJ1-4,.,CASSLGGGKGEKLFF,TGTGCCAGCAGTCTTGGGGGGGGAAAAGGTGAAAAACTGTTTTTT
TRBD1,TRBV6-1,TRBJ2-7,few,CASSEFGTGGTYEQYF,TGTGCCAGCAGTGAATTCGGGACAGGGGGCACCTACGAGCAGTACTTC
.,TRBV11-2,TRBJ2-5,many,CASSPGESETQYF,TGTGCCAGCAGCCCAGGGGAATCGGAGACCCAGTACTTC
TRBD1,TRBV28,TRBJ2-4,many,CASSYPRSGQKNIQYF,TGTGCCAGCAGTTACCCCAGATCGGGACAGAAAAACATTCAGTACTTC